What follows are 19 T cell receptor beta chains derived from one specimen sequenced in a study of glioma-infiltrating T cells after dendritic cell vaccination. Some clones are missing from TCRdb's copy, which holds only in-frame ones; the method was immunoSEQ multiplex PCR. The sample lists tens of thousands of clones, 70% to 90% occurring once. Sequencing used blood, obtained before dendritic cell vaccination. These receptors originate from a human donor with glioblastoma.

The chain uses TRBV6-5 and TRBJ2-3; 8 bases line up with TRBD2. The length of the CDR3 is 13 residues. Germline V gene lookup returns CDR1 MNHEY and CDR2 SVGAGI. V trimming: 5 bases; J trimming: 6 bases; junction bases outside the gene matches: 4. In DNA form, the CDR3 reads TGTGCCAGCAGTCCTCGACTAGCGGATACGCAGTATTTT. The encoded protein is CASSPRLADTQYF.

This clone was recorded a few times. This sequence joins TRBV5-1 and TRBJ1-3; D is uncertain. The germline V and J ends were trimmed by 6 bases and 1 base, with 8 bases remaining between them. The CDR3 extends over 13 amino acids. Germline V gives CDR1 SGHRS, CDR2 YFSETQ. The CDR3 is CASTSASGNTIYF. The CDR3 nucleotides are TGCGCCAGCACGTCAGCGTCTGGAAACACCATATATTTT.

The rearrangement links TRBV5-1 to TRBJ2-2; the match to TRBD2 covers 9 bases. The CDR3 has 14 amino acids. Germline-derived CDR1 and CDR2 are SGHRS and YFSETQ. Unmatched junction bases numbered 3, after V lost 5 bases and J lost 4 bases. The CDR3 coding sequence is TGCGCCAGCAGTACAGCGGGGGGCACCGGGGAGCTGTTTTTT. Encoded protein: CASSTAGGTGELFF.

About this clone itself: One end of the junction does not line up with germline, which may come from a read error. This chain joins TRBV5-1 and TRBJ2-7, with 8 bases that match TRBD2. CDR3 length equals 15 residues. Germline V gives CDR1 SGHRS, CDR2 YFSETQ. Here the CDR3 DNA reads TGCGCCAGCAGCTTAATAGCGGGAACCTCCCACGAGCAGTACTTC. Its protein product is CASSLIAGTSHEQYF.

V gene TRBV30 combines with J gene TRBJ1-5; 10 nucleotides agree with TRBD1. The CDR3 covers 18 residues. Looked up from germline, CDR1 is GTSNPN and CDR2 is SVGIG (reference sequence). V lost 0 bases to trimming and J lost 6 bases; unmatched junction nucleotides: 14. CDR3 sequence: CAWSVARQGALGRQPQHF. The CDR3 DNA is TGTGCCTGGAGTGTAGCCCGACAGGGGGCTTTAGGGCGTCAGCCCCAGCATTTT.

This clone was detected only once. The V gene is TRBV7-9, the J gene TRBJ2-7; D is possibly TRBD1 (6 bases). V lost 2 bases to trimming and J lost 5 bases, with 13 bases between them. There are 14 residues in the CDR3. Germline assignment: CDR1 SEHNR and CDR2 FQNEAQ (reference sequence). Written as DNA, the CDR3 is TGTGCCAGCAGCTTACAGGGGACCGGAGACGAGCAGTACTTC. It translates to CASSLQGTGDEQYF.

CDR3 sequence (DNA): TGCAGCGTTGAAATTGGCGGGATTGGAACTGAAGCTTTCTTT. It translates to CSVEIGGIGTEAFF. The chain carries TRBV29-1 and TRBJ1-1; D ambiguous. Germline V CDR1 and CDR2: SQVTM, ANQGSEA. V was shortened by 2 bases and J by 5 bases, with 15 bases between the two germline ends. This CDR3 has 14 amino acids. The full variable domain, rest sourced from reference TRBV29-1 and TRBJ1-1, is SAVISQKPSRDICQRGTSLTIQCQVDSQVTMMFWYRQQPGQSLTLIATANQGSEATYESGFVIDKFPISRPNLTFSTLTVSNMSPEDSSIYLCSVEIGGIGTEAFFGQGTRLTVV.

CDR3 nucleotide sequence: TGTGCCAGCTCACCACCGACTCAACCCTATGGCTACACCTTC. Encoded protein: CASSPPTQPYGYTF. The gene calls are TRBV18 and TRBJ1-2, with D hard to call. Germline V lookup: CDR1 KGHSH, CDR2 LQKENI. Between the trimmed V and J ends, which lost 0 bases and 4 bases, there was a span of 9 bases. CDR3 length: 14 amino acids.

The chain couples TRBV6-5 to TRBJ2-2; the D is unclear. The CDR3 loop spans 13 amino acids. Per germline, CDR1 MNHEY and CDR2 SVGAGI. V was shortened by 6 bases and J by 2 bases, with 7 bases between the two germline ends. The CDR3 loop reads CASRTLNTGELFF. The CDR3 DNA reads TGTGCCAGCAGGACACTCAACACCGGGGAGCTGTTTTTT.

The rearrangement uses TRBV15 and TRBJ2-2, with TRBD2 matching 13 bases. J was trimmed by 9 bases and V by 2 bases; bases with no gene match: 6. Germline CDR1 and CDR2: LNHNV and YYDKDF (reference sequence). This CDR3 has 16 amino acids. CDR3 region: CATSRTGLAGFRELFF. As DNA, the CDR3 is TGTGCCACCAGCAGAACGGGACTAGCGGGGTTCCGGGAGCTGTTTTTT.

The rearrangement uses TRBV29-1 and TRBJ1-1; 8 bases are shared with TRBD1. J lost 4 bases, V lost 3 bases, and 4 bases had no gene match. Germline lookup yields CDR1 SQVTM and CDR2 ANQGSEA. The CDR3 spans 13 residues. The CDR3 coding sequence is TGCAGCGTTGAGCGGGACAGGTTCACTGAAGCTTTCTTT. It yields the protein CSVERDRFTEAFF.

This clone turned up a few times. This chain uses TRBV28 with TRBJ2-5; TRBD2 might be the D (6 bases). The germline gives CDR1 MDHEN, CDR2 SYDVKM. Trimming shortened V by 5 bases and J by 1 base, and 14 bases separated the two germline ends. CDR3 length: 15 residues. DNA of the CDR3: TGTGCCAGCAGTACAAGACGGAGGGCCCAAGAGACCCAGTACTTC. Translating it yields CASSTRRRAQETQYF.

The chain carries TRBV18 and TRBJ2-1, with D hard to call. This CDR3 has 13 amino acids. The germline V gene encodes CDR1 KGHSH and CDR2 LQKENI. V was shortened by 2 bases and J by 7 bases, with 9 bases between the two germline ends. The CDR3 here is CASSPSQTNEQFF. DNA for the CDR3: TGTGCCAGCTCACCAAGCCAGACTAATGAGCAGTTCTTC.

The rearrangement links TRBV5-6 to TRBJ1-1; possible D gene TRBD1, 5 bases. Trimming shortened V by 1 base and J by 3 bases, and 10 bases separated the two germline ends. Germline lookup yields CDR1 SGHDT and CDR2 YYEEEE. CDR3 size: 14 residues. The CDR3 protein is CASSLPGLDTEAFF. The CDR3 region has the DNA TGTGCCAGCAGCTTGCCAGGGTTGGACACTGAAGCTTTCTTT. The variable domain in full, completed from reference TRBV5-6 and TRBJ1-1, reads DAGVTQSPTHLIKTRGQQVTLRCSPKSGHDTVSWYQQALGQGPQFIFQYYEEEERQRGNFPDRFSGHQFPNYSSELNVNALLLGDSALYLCASSLPGLDTEAFFGQGTRLTVV.

This sequence joins TRBV7-6 and TRBJ1-5; tentative D call: TRBD1 (5 bases). CDR1 is SGHVS and CDR2 is FNYEAQ in the germline V gene. The CDR3 length is 14 residues. V was shortened by 5 bases and J by 3 bases, with 11 bases between the two germline ends. The CDR3 coding sequence is TGTGCCAGCAGCCTGCCGGGGGACAATCAGCCCCAGCATTTT. This gives the protein CASSLPGDNQPQHF.

The chain is built from TRBV6-6 and TRBJ2-1; 8 bases are a match to TRBD2. The CDR3 has 15 residues. V trimming: 5 bases; J trimming: 9 bases; junction bases outside the gene matches: 12. Germline CDR1 and CDR2: MNHNY and SVGAGI (reference sequence). CDR3 protein: CASSPGGLEAGEQFF. DNA for the CDR3: TGTGCCAGCAGTCCGGGGGGGCTAGAGGCCGGTGAGCAGTTCTTC.

This chain joins TRBV4-3 and TRBJ1-2; tentative D call: TRBD1 (5 bases). V lost 1 base, J lost 0 bases, and 12 bases lay in between. Germline CDR1 reads LGHNA; CDR2 reads YSLEER. CDR3 length: 16 residues. The CDR3 sequence is CASSQVVRVTNYGYTF. Written as DNA, the CDR3 is TGCGCCAGCAGCCAAGTCGTCAGGGTTACTAACTATGGCTACACCTTC.

The CDR3: CASSFNSVNYGYTF. As DNA, the CDR3 is TGCGCCAGCAGCTTTAATTCAGTTAACTATGGCTACACCTTC. This chain uses TRBV5-1 with TRBJ1-2, with no clear D. CDR3 size: 14 residues. Germline V gene data show CDR1 as SGHRS and CDR2 as YFSETQ. Trimming cost V 2 bases and J 1 base, with 9 bases left between them. The whole variable domain, filled in from reference TRBV5-1 and TRBJ1-2, reads KAGVTQTPRYLIKTRGQQVTLSCSPISGHRSVSWYQQTPGQGLQFLFEYFSETQRNKGNFPGRFSGRQFSNSRSEMNVSTLELGDSALYLCASSFNSVNYGYTFGSGTRLTVV.

The chain has TRBV9 and TRBJ2-7; D may be TRBD2 (5 bases). Trimming left V 3 bases short and J 2 bases short, with 12 bases between. Germline V gives CDR1 SGDLS, CDR2 YYNGEE. The CDR3 length is 14 residues. This CDR3 is CASSGKGGAYEQYF. Here the CDR3 DNA reads TGTGCCAGCAGCGGAAAAGGAGGCGCCTACGAGCAGTACTTC.